Listed here are 31 T cell receptor beta chains from one sample, sequenced in a study of blood T cell repertoires in COVID-19. Generated by immunoSEQ multiplex PCR, the TCRdb table keeps only in-frame clones and is missing some. The sample carries 45,000 to 60,000 clones, approximately 86% recorded once. Sequenced: peripheral blood. The receptor set was obtained from a man between 60 and 75 years old with acute or convalescent COVID-19.

In its sample, this clone was seen a few times. The chain recombines TRBV3-1 (or the pseudogene TRBV3-2) with TRBJ2-5; possible D gene TRBD2, 5 bases. Trimming cost V 0 bases and J 4 bases, with 9 bases left between them. CDR1 and CDR2 from the germline V gene are LGHDT and YNNKEL (reference sequence). There are 14 residues in the CDR3. The CDR3 sequence is CASSQDGSRETQYF. The CDR3 bases are TGTGCCAGCAGCCAAGATGGGAGCCGAGAGACCCAGTACTTC.

The gene calls are TRBV5-4 and TRBJ2-7; 13 positions match TRBD2. The CDR3 has 15 residues. The germline V gene has CDR1 SGHNT and CDR2 YYREEE (reference sequence). J lost 2 bases, V lost 4 bases, and 3 bases had no gene match. The CDR3 is CASSRTSGGTYEQYF. CDR3 nucleotide sequence: TGTGCCAGCAGCCGGACTAGCGGGGGAACCTACGAGCAGTACTTC.

This rearrangement joins TRBV4-3 to TRBJ2-2; tentative D call: TRBD2 (5 bases). The CDR3 consists of 14 residues. Germline V CDR1 and CDR2: LGHNA, YSLEER. Trimming removed 1 base from V and 3 bases from J, with 6 bases in between. CDR3 loop: CASSQGGYTGELFF. The CDR3 bases are TGCGCCAGCAGCCAAGGCGGGTACACCGGGGAGCTGTTTTTT.

CDR3 nucleotide sequence: TGCGCCAGCAGCCAAGATCAGGGAGGGATTAACGGTGGCTACACCTTC. This sequence encodes CASSQDQGGINGGYTF. The chain is built from TRBV4-3 and TRBJ1-2; D is possibly TRBD1 (5 bases). There are 16 residues in the CDR3. V dropped 0 bases and J dropped 7 bases, with 18 bases sitting between them. Germline loops: CDR1 LGHNA, CDR2 YSLEER.

The V gene is TRBV6-1, the J gene TRBJ2-3, with a tentative D call TRBD2 (7 bases). Looked up from germline, CDR1 is MNHNS and CDR2 is SASEGT. CDR3 length equals 15 residues. V lost 1 base and J 5 bases, leaving 13 bases between the germline ends. The CDR3 loop reads CASSEEEGGRDTQYF. The CDR3 DNA sequence: TGTGCCAGCAGTGAAGAGGAGGGGGGGCGAGATACGCAGTATTTT.

V and J are TRBV2 and TRBJ1-1, with D possibly TRBD1 on 6 matching bases. With 1 base removed from V and 14 bases from J, the gap between germline ends came to 11 bases. The V gene's germline CDR1 is SNHLY and CDR2 FYNNEI. The CDR3 consists of 11 residues. CDR3 residues: CASSEDGTKFF. In DNA form, the CDR3 reads TGTGCCAGCAGTGAAGACGGGACAAAATTCTTT. The whole variable domain, remainder taken from reference TRBV2 and TRBJ1-1, is EPEVTQTPSHQVTQMGQEVILRCVPISNHLYFYWYRQILGQKVEFLVSFYNNEISEKSEIFDDQFSVERPDGSNFTLKIRSTKLEDSAMYFCASSEDGTKFFGQGTRLTVV.

The chain recombines TRBV27 with TRBJ2-7, with D possibly TRBD1 on 5 matching bases. This CDR3 is 15 amino acids long. Germline CDR1 and CDR2: MNHEY and SMNVEV (reference sequence). V gave up 3 bases and J gave up 4 bases, with 16 bases separating them. In DNA form, the CDR3 reads TGTGCCAGCAGTTTTGATCTGGGCAGGGCGTACGAGCAGTACTTC. Translation gives CASSFDLGRAYEQYF.

This chain connects TRBV5-5 to TRBJ2-7; possible D gene TRBD2, 5 bases. This CDR3 has 13 amino acids. The germline V and J ends were trimmed by 5 bases and 3 bases, with 12 bases remaining between them. In germline, CDR1 is SGHKS, CDR2 YYEKEE (reference sequence). The CDR3 here is CASSSGRDYEQYF. The CDR3 coding sequence is TGTGCCAGCAGTTCCGGACGGGACTACGAGCAGTACTTC.

V is TRBV27 and J is TRBJ2-1; 7 bases are a match to TRBD1. Germline CDR1 reads MNHEY; CDR2 reads SMNVEV (reference sequence). CDR3 length: 17 amino acids. V dropped 3 bases and J dropped 9; count of bases not matched to a gene: 17. The CDR3, as DNA: TGTGCCAGCAGTTTCCACCCAGACAGGGAATGGAAGGGTGAGCAGTTCTTC. This sequence encodes CASSFHPDREWKGEQFF.

In DNA form, the CDR3 reads TGTGCCAGCAGTCCCATGACAGTGGTAGGTCATGGCTACACCTTC. Protein: CASSPMTVVGHGYTF. The chain couples TRBV6-2 or TRBV6-3 to TRBJ1-2, with D possibly being TRBD1 (5 bases). With 5 bases removed from V and 6 bases from J, the gap between germline ends came to 19 bases. The CDR3 loop spans 15 amino acids. CDR1 is MNHEY, CDR2 SVGEGT, per germline.

This chain connects TRBV23-1 to TRBJ1-1; no definite D call. TRBV23-1 carries the ORF label, with uncertain function. This CDR3 spans 18 amino acids. V was trimmed by 3 bases and J by 0 bases, leaving 20 bases between them. The CDR3: CASSQSMYVANMNTEAFF. In nucleotides, the CDR3 is TGCGCCAGCAGTCAGAGTATGTATGTCGCAAATATGAACACTGAAGCTTTCTTT.

This clone was detected a few times. V is TRBV5-4 and J is TRBJ1-2; no clear D. CDR3 size: 13 residues. V was shortened by 3 bases and J by 5 bases, with 11 bases between the two germline ends. Per germline, CDR1 SGHNT and CDR2 YYREEE (reference sequence). The CDR3: CASSWPGRYGYTF. CDR3 DNA sequence: TGTGCCAGCAGCTGGCCTGGGAGGTATGGCTACACCTTC.

J is TRBJ1-1 and V is TRBV7-3; TRBD1 matches 8 bases. This CDR3 region has 14 residues. J gave up 5 bases and V 3 bases, and 5 bases lay outside the gene matches. Germline lookup yields CDR1 SGHTA and CDR2 FQGTGA. DNA for the CDR3: TGTGCCAGCAGCTTGACAGGGGCAGGAACTGAAGCTTTCTTT. Translated: CASSLTGAGTEAFF.

The chain recombines TRBV5-4 with TRBJ1-2; no definite D call. Looked up from germline, CDR1 is SGHNT and CDR2 is YYREEE (reference sequence). This CDR3 comprises 15 residues. V lost 1 base and J 0 bases, leaving 10 bases between the germline ends. The chain's CDR3 is CASSLSGYSNYGYTF. The CDR3 DNA follows: TGTGCCAGCAGCTTGTCGGGGTACTCTAACTATGGCTACACCTTC.

V is TRBV20-1 and J is TRBJ2-3; maybe TRBD2 (6 bases). Per germline, CDR1 DFQATT and CDR2 SNEGSKA (reference sequence). This CDR3 comprises 16 residues. V lost 3 bases to trimming and J lost 3 bases, with 19 bases between them. CDR3 nucleotides: TGCAGTGCTAGTGGAAGTAGCGGCCTGGGGACAGATACGCAGTATTTT. The encoded protein is CSASGSSGLGTDTQYF.

This clone was seen only once. The rearrangement uses TRBV25-1 and TRBJ1-1; 8 positions match TRBD1. V was clipped by 8 bases and J by 4 bases; unmatched bases: 6. CDR3 size: 13 residues. CDR1 is MGHDK, CDR2 SYGVNS, per germline. In nucleotides, the CDR3 is TGTGCCAGCGACAGGGGCGATTCCACTGAAGCTTTCTTT. Translating gives CASDRGDSTEAFF.

This clone was detected once. The genes are TRBV2 and TRBJ1-1; 7 bases line up with TRBD1. In germline, CDR1 is SNHLY, CDR2 FYNNEI. The V gene end was trimmed by 1 base and the J gene end by 0 bases; junction bases not matched to a gene: 5. CDR3 size: 16 residues. CDR3 loop: CASSEGGGPMNTEAFF. DNA for the CDR3: TGTGCCAGCAGTGAAGGAGGGGGCCCAATGAACACTGAAGCTTTCTTT.

This chain connects TRBV28 to TRBJ2-1; the D is unclear. Germline V gives CDR1 MDHEN, CDR2 SYDVKM. The CDR3 covers 13 residues. V was cut by 5 bases and J by 5 bases, with 10 bases left in between. The CDR3 DNA sequence: TGTGCCAGCAGTGTTACAGCCCACAATGAGCAGTTCTTC. Its protein is CASSVTAHNEQFF.

The rearrangement links TRBV6-1 to TRBJ2-5; TRBD1 matches at 8 bases. Germline CDR1 is MNHNS and CDR2 is SASEGT. The CDR3 length is 15 residues. The junction had 7 bases not matched to a gene; V was cut back by 3 bases and J by 4 bases. The CDR3 loop reads CASSEGGDRGETQYF. The DNA of the CDR3 is TGTGCCAGCAGTGAGGGCGGTGACAGGGGAGAGACCCAGTACTTC.

V and J are TRBV7-2 and TRBJ1-3; D not resolved. Germline V CDR1 and CDR2: SGHTA, FQGNSA. The CDR3 loop spans 13 amino acids. The V and J ends lost 1 base and 7 bases respectively, with 8 bases between them. CDR3 in DNA: TGTGCCAGCAGCTTAGGAAGCGCGAACACCATATATTTT. It yields the protein CASSLGSANTIYF.

The chain links TRBV4-1 to TRBJ2-7, with 8 bases lining up with TRBD2. Germline V lookup: CDR1 MGHRA, CDR2 YSYEKL. The trim removed 3 bases at V and 2 bases at J, leaving 3 bases unmatched. CDR3 length equals 14 residues. The CDR3 coding sequence is TGCGCCAGCAGCCAGTCAGCGGGAGCCTACGAGCAGTACTTC. This gives the protein CASSQSAGAYEQYF.

The CDR3 DNA sequence: TGTGCCAGCAGCCGAGACAACGAGCAGTACTTC. Translated, it gives CASSRDNEQYF. The chain has TRBV11-2 and TRBJ2-7; D uncertain. Germline assignment: CDR1 SGHAT and CDR2 FQNNGV. The CDR3 loop spans 11 amino acids. Deletions cut 5 bases from V and 5 bases from J, with 7 bases between.

By share, this clone ranks as medium-sized. V and J are TRBV7-9 and TRBJ2-5; possibly TRBD2 for D (5 bases). Germline V gene data show CDR1 as SEHNR and CDR2 as FQNEAQ (reference sequence). CDR3 length: 13 amino acids. V lost 4 bases and J 1 base, leaving 7 bases between the germline ends. The CDR3 loop reads CASSSGLQETQYF. Written as DNA, the CDR3 is TGTGCCAGCAGCTCTGGACTCCAAGAGACCCAGTACTTC.

The chain links TRBV3-1 (or the pseudogene TRBV3-2) to TRBJ1-5, with 9 bases identical to TRBD1. The germline CDR1 and CDR2 sequences are LGHDT and YNNKEL (reference sequence). V shed 0 bases and J 5 bases; nucleotides not matched to a gene: 2. The CDR3 runs 15 residues. CDR3 residues: CASSQDGTGHQPQHF. In nucleotides, the CDR3 is TGTGCCAGCAGCCAAGACGGGACAGGGCATCAGCCCCAGCATTTT.

V is TRBV4-2 and J is TRBJ1-5; maybe TRBD1 (5 bases). V was trimmed by 0 bases and J by 6 bases, leaving 9 bases between them. Germline V gene lookup returns CDR1 LGHNA and CDR2 YNFKEQ. This CDR3 region has 14 residues. CDR3 amino acids: CASSQDMGGQPQHF. In DNA form, the CDR3 reads TGTGCCAGCAGCCAAGATATGGGGGGTCAGCCCCAGCATTTT.

V and J are TRBV4-1 and TRBJ1-2, with D unclear. In germline, CDR1 is MGHRA, CDR2 YSYEKL. There are 14 residues in the CDR3. The V end was cut by 0 bases, the J end by 7 bases, with 12 bases between. CDR3 loop: CASSQERVTGGYTF. The CDR3 coding sequence is TGCGCCAGCAGCCAAGAACGGGTAACGGGTGGCTACACCTTC.

V and J are TRBV24-1 and TRBJ2-1; tentative D call: TRBD2 (5 bases). The CDR3 totals 15 residues. Between the trimmed V and J ends, which lost 5 bases and 6 bases, there was a span of 16 bases. CDR1 and CDR2 from the germline V gene are KGHDR and SFDVKD. The CDR3 spells CATSAPPEGVNEQFF. CDR3 bases: TGTGCCACCAGTGCACCCCCCGAGGGAGTCAATGAGCAGTTCTTC.

This clone was recorded a few times. The V call is TRBV14, the J call TRBJ1-1, with D possibly being TRBD1 (5 bases). The germline V gene has CDR1 SGHDN and CDR2 FVKESK. Trimming left V 0 bases short and J 4 bases short, with 12 bases between. The CDR3 extends over 15 amino acids. In DNA, the CDR3 is TGTGCCAGCAGCCAAGATCCGGGGGTGGTCACTGAAGCTTTCTTT. Translation gives CASSQDPGVVTEAFF.

This clone occurred once. This rearrangement joins TRBV18 to TRBJ1-5; 8 bases match TRBD1. The V and J ends lost 4 bases and 2 bases, in that order; junction bases with no gene match: 13. The germline CDR1 and CDR2 sequences are KGHSH and LQKENI. The CDR3 covers 18 residues. CDR3 sequence: CASSLTVVGTGGNQPQHF. The CDR3 DNA is TGTGCCAGCTCACTCACCGTCGTCGGGACAGGCGGCAATCAGCCCCAGCATTTT.

The CDR3 reads CASSPGTGGILKGYTF. The CDR3 nucleotides are TGTGCCAGCAGCCCCGGGACAGGGGGCATTTTGAAGGGCTACACCTTC. The chain is built from TRBV6-2 or TRBV6-3 and TRBJ1-2; 12 nucleotides match TRBD1. Germline trimming cut 6 bases from V and 8 bases from J; bases unmatched to any gene: 13. This CDR3 contains 16 residues. Per germline, CDR1 MNHEY and CDR2 SVGEGT.

The chain carries TRBV3-1 (or the pseudogene TRBV3-2) and TRBJ2-2; TRBD2 is a possible D gene (6 bases). The germline gives CDR1 LGHDT, CDR2 YNNKEL (reference sequence). The ends were cut back, 5 bases at V and 3 bases at J, with 16 bases in the middle. This CDR3 is 16 amino acids long. CDR3 region: CASSSAGGPYTGELFF. CDR3 coding DNA: TGTGCCAGCAGCTCCGCTGGAGGGCCGTACACCGGGGAGCTGTTTTTT.